This T cell receptor beta chain derives from a study of identical twins. Per the germline V gene, CDR1 is SQVTM and CDR2 is ANQGSEA. J gave up 0 bases and V 5 bases, and 5 bases lay outside the gene matches. The CDR3 runs 15 residues. This clonotype was observed a few times. TCRdb independently ran MiXCR on the 5' RACE reads; one entry per CDR3 protein. The repertoire has some 570,000 distinct CDR3 sequences, approximately 20% of them found once; the top ten carry 0.48%. These sequences were also reported in another study, on yellow fever vaccine responses in identical twins.

The origin of this receptor is a woman aged 18-29 years in good health. The rearrangement joins TRBV29-1 to TRBJ2-2; 8 bases match TRBD2. Sequencing was done on a sample of CD4+ T cells sorted from blood. The chain's CDR3 is CSVYTTSANTGELFF. DNA of the CDR3: TGCAGCGTTTACACGACTAGCGCGAACACCGGGGAGCTGTTTTTT.